This is a list of T cell receptor beta chains from one sample in a study of shared clonotypes between healthy human individuals. Clones were sequenced by immunoSEQ multiplex PCR, and TCRdb holds only the in-frame ones, with some missing. The sample contains roughly 500,000 clones, around 79% of which appear only once. Sequenced: PBMCs. These receptors all stem from a woman aged 40 to 55 in good health. Some clones in this sample may be carry-over from other donors' samples. CDR3s include the opening cysteine and the closing phenylalanine or tryptophan. A D gene is named only where the DNA matches it firmly. Clone size appears in some rows only: once, few, many, or a class for an expanded clone.

j_call	clone_size	v_call	d_call	cdr3_aa	cdr3_nt
TRBJ1-3	NA	TRBV6-1	NA	CAIRGSGGNTIYF	TGTGCCATACGTGGGTCAGGGGGAAACACCATATATTTT
TRBJ2-2	NA	TRBV5-6	TRBD2	CASSGIAGGNTGELFF	TGTGCCAGCAGCGGGATAGCGGGAGGCAACACCGGGGAGCTGTTTTTT
TRBJ2-5	NA	TRBV7-9	TRBD2	CASSWGLAGVLVEETQYF	TGTGCCAGCAGCTGGGGACTAGCGGGAGTTCTGGTCGAAGAGACCCAGTACTTC
TRBJ2-7	few	TRBV10-3	NA	CAISGRGERAHEQYF	TGTGCCATCAGTGGGAGGGGAGAACGGGCCCACGAGCAGTACTTC
TRBJ2-7	NA	TRBV10-1	TRBD1	CASSEPSRDRLYYEQYF	TGCGCCAGCAGTGAGCCATCCCGGGACAGATTATACTACGAGCAGTACTTC
TRBJ2-3	NA	TRBV7-9	NA	CASSLDGSGGYTQYF	TGTGCCAGCAGCTTAGACGGTTCTGGGGGTTATACGCAGTATTTT
TRBJ1-5	once	TRBV27	NA	CASSLRDSNQPQHF	TGTGCCAGCAGCCTCAGGGATAGCAATCAGCCCCAGCATTTT
TRBJ2-3	many	TRBV10-3	NA	CAIGTRTQYF	TGTGCCATCGGTACACGTACGCAGTATTTT
TRBJ2-3	NA	TRBV5-4	TRBD2	CASRLAGSYTQYF	TGTGCCAGCAGACTAGCGGGATCCTATACGCAGTATTTT
TRBJ2-7	once	TRBV7-2	TRBD2	CASSLGRGRALYF	TGTGCCAGCAGCTTAGGACGCGGGAGGGCCCTGTACTTC
TRBJ2-2	NA	TRBV13	NA	CASSFYDGATGELFF	TGTGCCAGCAGCTTTTATGATGGGGCGACCGGGGAGCTGTTTTTT
TRBJ1-1	NA	TRBV14	NA	CASSQNLNTEAFF	TGTGCCAGCAGCCAGAACTTGAACACTGAAGCTTTCTTT
TRBJ2-1	NA	TRBV2	NA	CASSLDYSYNEQFF	TGTGCCAGCAGTCTAGATTACTCCTACAATGAGCAGTTCTTC
TRBJ2-7	NA	TRBV20-1	NA	CSASVSLQQYF	TGCAGTGCTTCGGTTAGCTTGCAGCAGTACTTC